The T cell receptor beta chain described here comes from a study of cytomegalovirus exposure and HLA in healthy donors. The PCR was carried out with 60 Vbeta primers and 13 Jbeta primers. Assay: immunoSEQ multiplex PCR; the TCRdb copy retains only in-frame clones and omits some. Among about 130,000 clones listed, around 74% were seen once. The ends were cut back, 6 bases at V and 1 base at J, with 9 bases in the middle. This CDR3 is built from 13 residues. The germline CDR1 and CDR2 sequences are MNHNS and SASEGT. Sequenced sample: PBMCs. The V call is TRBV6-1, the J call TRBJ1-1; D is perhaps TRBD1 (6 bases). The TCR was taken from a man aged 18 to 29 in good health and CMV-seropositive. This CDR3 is CASRKQGNTEAFF. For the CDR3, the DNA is TGTGCCAGCAGGAAACAGGGGAACACTGAAGCTTTCTTT.